This T cell receptor beta chain emerged from a study of blood T cell repertoires in COVID-19. Background on the study: T cells, B-cell-depleted T cells, or PBMCs supplied cDNA or gDNA.

Profiling relied on immunoSEQ multiplex PCR, and the TCRdb table lists in-frame clones only, not all of them. Among 200,000 to 250,000 clones listed, around four fifths were seen once. Germline CDR1 is SGDLS and CDR2 is YYNGEE. The CDR3 is 15 amino acids. Trimming stripped 0 bases from V and 3 bases from J, with 12 bases between. Input material: PBMCs or T cells enriched from blood (not recorded which). This TCR was sampled from a woman aged 45 to 65 who had been exposed to COVID-19. This rearrangement joins TRBV9 to TRBJ2-5; a weak D match, TRBD2 (7 bases). The CDR3 coding sequence is TGTGCCAGCAGCGTAGAGGCGGGGGCTAAAGAGACCCAGTACTTC. It is translated as CASSVEAGAKETQYF.